Listed here is a single TCR beta chain. The sort gate was single viable CD3+CD4+CD8-CD45RO+ cells for memory CD4+ T cells. This record comes from a study of memory CD4+ T cells and cytomegalovirus serostatus. Original handling: After removing out-of-frame reads, 2,204,828 distinct TCRbeta sequences remained. The repertoire was sequenced with immunoSEQ multiplex PCR; TCRdb's copy has only in-frame clones and lacks some. D and trimming were read from the DNA, whereas the V and J calls and clone size are those reported in that table. The repertoire holds approximately 26,000 clones, with 70% to 80% as singletons. Germline assignment: CDR1 LNHDA and CDR2 SQIVND (reference sequence). The length of the CDR3 is 16 residues. Deletions cut 1 base from V and 4 bases from J, with 14 bases between.

This sequence was found in an adult in good health and CMV-seronegative. The sequencing sample was made of memory CD4+ T cells from blood. This sequence joins TRBV19 and TRBJ2-1, with D perhaps TRBD2 (6 bases). CDR3 protein: CASSIGTGVAYNEQFF. The CDR3 DNA reads TGTGCCAGTAGTATAGGTACGGGGGTCGCGTACAATGAGCAGTTCTTC.